Given below is one T cell receptor beta chain in context. Original data processing: Amplifying reference gene primers gave estimates of nucleated cell counts. Clones were read by immunoSEQ multiplex PCR, and TCRdb kept only the in-frame ones, dropping some. From that table come the V and J calls and clone size; the DNA was used to work out D and trimming. The top ten clones hold roughly 2% of a sample with about 110,000 clones, less than 75% of them seen once. The data originate from a study of blood T cell repertoires in COVID-19. Across the study: Whether acute or convalescent, the COVID-19 samples came from the United States, Italy and Spain.

This CDR3 contains 15 residues. Trimming cost V 5 bases and J 0 bases, with 11 bases left between them. Germline V CDR1 and CDR2: MRHNA, SNTAGT. The chain couples TRBV6-4 to TRBJ2-1; a weak D match, TRBD1 (5 bases). This clonotype originated in a woman aged 40 to 50 with acute or convalescent COVID-19. Sequencing was done on a sample of peripheral blood. In DNA form, the CDR3 reads TGTGCCAGCAGTTCCGGACACAGCTCCTACAATGAGCAGTTCTTC. Protein product: CASSSGHSSYNEQFF.